This TCR beta chain was documented in a study of cytomegalovirus exposure and HLA in healthy donors. General study points: Reported findings show TCR beta sequences accurately forecast HLA-A and HLA-B alleles in most subjects. Beyond CMV serostatus, there was no information to go on about immune exposure.

Donors consisted of healthy bone marrow donors. About this clone: Its antigen is currently unknown.

The PCR had 60 Vbeta and 13 Jbeta primers. TCRdb's table, derived via immunoSEQ multiplex PCR, lists solely in-frame clones and lacks some. Of around 140,000 clones detected, around 78% appear once; the ten largest clones hold less than 2%. Trimming removed 1 base at V and 4 bases at J, with 6 bases between. The V gene's germline CDR1 is SGHDT and CDR2 YYEEEE. The CDR3 loop spans 13 amino acids. This sequence was found in a man aged 35 to 55 in good health and CMV-seronegative. The sequenced material came from PBMCs. This rearrangement joins TRBV5-6 to TRBJ2-1; tentative D call: TRBD1 (6 bases). CDR3 DNA: TGTGCCAGCAGCTTGACAGGGTACAATGAGCAGTTCTTC. Translated: CASSLTGYNEQFF.